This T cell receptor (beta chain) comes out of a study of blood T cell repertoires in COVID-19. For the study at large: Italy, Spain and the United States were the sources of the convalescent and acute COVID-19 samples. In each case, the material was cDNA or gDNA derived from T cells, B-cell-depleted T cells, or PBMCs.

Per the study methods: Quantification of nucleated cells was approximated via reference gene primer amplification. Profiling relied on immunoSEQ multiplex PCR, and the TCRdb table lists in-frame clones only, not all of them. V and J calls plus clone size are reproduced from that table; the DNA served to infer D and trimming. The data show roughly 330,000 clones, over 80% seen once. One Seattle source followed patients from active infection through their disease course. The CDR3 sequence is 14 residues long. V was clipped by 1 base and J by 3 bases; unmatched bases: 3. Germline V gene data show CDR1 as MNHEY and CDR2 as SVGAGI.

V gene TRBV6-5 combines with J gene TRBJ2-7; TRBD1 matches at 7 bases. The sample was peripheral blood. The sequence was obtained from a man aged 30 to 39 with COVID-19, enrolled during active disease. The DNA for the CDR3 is TGTGCCAGCAGTTACTTATGGGACAGCTACGAGCAGTACTTC. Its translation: CASSYLWDSYEQYF.